These 3 T cell receptor beta chains originate from one sample sequenced in a study of blood T cell repertoires in COVID-19. Only in-frame clones appear in the TCRdb table, and some are missing; sequencing was by immunoSEQ multiplex PCR. This sample has over 250,000 clones, with less than 90% found just once. Specimen: peripheral blood. These receptors all stem from a man in his fifties or sixties who had recovered from COVID-19.

The chain employs TRBV6-5 and TRBJ2-3; the D gene is possibly TRBD1 (6 bases). CDR3 length equals 12 residues. Germline V CDR1 and CDR2: MNHEY, SVGAGI. The ends were cut back, 5 bases at V and 8 bases at J, with 11 bases in the middle. The CDR3 bases are TGTGCCAGCAGTCAGGGGTTGAGTACGCAGTATTTT. It codes for CASSQGLSTQYF.

This clone was detected ten times or more. The J gene is TRBJ1-6, the V gene TRBV19; D uncertain. Germline lookup yields CDR1 LNHDA and CDR2 SQIVND (reference sequence). Trimming shortened V by 2 bases and J by 0 bases, and 5 bases separated the two germline ends. The CDR3 totals 15 residues. This chain's CDR3 is CASSIRVSYNSPLHF. In nucleotides, the CDR3 is TGTGCCAGTAGTATAAGAGTCTCCTATAATTCACCCCTCCACTTT.

This clone occurred once. V and J are TRBV7-7 and TRBJ1-1; the D gene is possibly TRBD1 (5 bases). Trimming stripped 1 base from V and 0 bases from J, with 12 bases between. The CDR3 loop spans 16 amino acids. The V gene's germline CDR1 is SSHAT and CDR2 FNYEAQ (reference sequence). The CDR3 DNA sequence: TGTGCCAGCAGCTTAGATTTCAGGGACTTGAACACTGAAGCTTTCTTT. Protein product: CASSLDFRDLNTEAFF.